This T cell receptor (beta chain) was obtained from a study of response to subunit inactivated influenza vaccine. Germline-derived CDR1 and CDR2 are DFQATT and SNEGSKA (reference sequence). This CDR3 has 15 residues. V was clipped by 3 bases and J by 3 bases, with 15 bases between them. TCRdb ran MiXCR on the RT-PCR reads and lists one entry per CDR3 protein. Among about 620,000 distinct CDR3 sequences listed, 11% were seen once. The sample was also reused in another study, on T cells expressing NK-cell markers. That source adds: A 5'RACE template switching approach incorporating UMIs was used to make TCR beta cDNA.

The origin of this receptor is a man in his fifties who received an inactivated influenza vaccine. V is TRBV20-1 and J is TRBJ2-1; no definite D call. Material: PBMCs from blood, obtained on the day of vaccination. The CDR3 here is CSASILGGVYNEQFF. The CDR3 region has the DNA TGCAGTGCTAGTATTTTGGGCGGAGTCTACAATGAGCAGTTCTTC.